This TCR beta chain was identified during a study of OX40 agonist ivuxolimab in advanced cancers. Study-level background: With ivuxolimab, an agonistic anti-OX40 (CD134) antibody, patients were treated.

Study results and caveats: Clonal expansion was seen in CD4+ and CD8+ blood T cells by week 6 at 0.1 to 3.0 mg/kg. The investigators did not determine what antigen specificity the expanded peripheral T cells had. Among the least clonally expanded were partial responders at 0.1-3.0 mg/kg.

The table lists this clone with a few counts. Antigen: not known. Using immunoSEQ multiplex PCR, the repertoire was profiled, and TCRdb retains in-frame clones only, with some absent. In the table there are over 80,000 clones, 80% to 90% of which are singletons. Germline V gene sequence: CDR1 SGHNT, CDR2 YENEEA. The ends were cut back, 5 bases at V and 3 bases at J, with 16 bases in the middle. This CDR3 contains 15 residues. The V gene is TRBV11-3, the J gene TRBJ1-1; no firm D call. Sequencing was performed on CD4+ or CD8+ T cells sorted from blood, taken in a trial of the OX40 agonist ivuxolimab. The TCR sequence derives from an adult with an advanced solid tumor such as melanoma, head and neck, liver or kidney cancer. DNA for the CDR3: TGTGCCAGCAGCAGGGAGGTCAGCTTACACACTGAAGCTTTCTTT. Protein: CASSREVSLHTEAFF.